A selection of T cell receptor beta chains follows, all from one sample in a study of T cell repertoires in cytomegalovirus infection. Antigens for these TCRs are unknown. TCRdb recomputed calls from the reads with MiXCR, one row per CDR3 protein. The repertoire holds fewer than 200,000 distinct CDR3 sequences, with about a fifth as singletons. The starting material was CD8+ T cells from cultured PBMCs, obtained from culture after CMV antigen stimulation. The source is a human donor in good health (CMV status not recorded). Some clones in this sample may be carry-over from other donors' samples. The CDR3 runs from the conserved cysteine through the conserved F or W. The listing skips clone size in some rows; elsewhere it reads once, few, many or a size class.

abundance,v_gene,j_gene,CDR3aa
-,TRBV4-1,TRBJ1-1,CASSGRAPGTEAFF
-,TRBV6-9,TRBJ1-5,CASSMVGTGGVGNQPQHF
few,TRBV6-6,TRBJ1-5,CASSYSTGINQPQHF
-,TRBV14,TRBJ2-7,CASSMTGGGWYEQYF
-,TRBV7-2,TRBJ2-3,CASSLDWAGTGRTDTQYF
once,TRBV6-1,TRBJ1-5,CASGGRGGSNQPQHF
-,TRBV12-3/TRBV12-4,TRBJ1-5,CASSLTGKGGQPQHF
few,TRBV7-6,TRBJ2-6,CASSLRIEDSGANVLTF
few,TRBV7-9,TRBJ2-3,CASSQDSSTDTQYF
-,TRBV7-2,TRBJ2-7,CASSFRPRGADEQYF
many,TRBV7-2,TRBJ1-6,CASSLEGAGLWDSPLHF
-,TRBV7-9,TRBJ1-6,CASSLVEGDSPLHF
few,TRBV12-3/TRBV12-4,TRBJ2-1,CASSLSRGSSYNEQFF
-,TRBV6-1,TRBJ2-7,CASSDFNRGHSYEQYF
-,TRBV12-3/TRBV12-4,TRBJ1-4,CASRSGRTGVEKLFF
few,TRBV7-2,TRBJ2-1,CASSLRDRDNEQFF
few,TRBV10-3,TRBJ1-4,CAISDQNRGRNEKLFF
few,TRBV7-2,TRBJ1-5,CASSPPRRGTGGNPLQNQPQHF
-,TRBV7-8,TRBJ1-5,CASSLWGNSNQPQHF
few,TRBV2,TRBJ1-5,CASSVPTGGKDQPQHF
few,TRBV10-3,TRBJ2-2,CAISEGGARNTGELFF
few,TRBV10-3,TRBJ2-1,CAISEVPPEFSYNEQFF
-,TRBV29-1,TRBJ2-1,CSVEDPHSAFGNEQFF
-,TRBV6-5,TRBJ2-5,CASSYSLPGVGQETQYF
few,TRBV5-1,TRBJ1-5,CASSLGDINSNQPQHF
few,TRBV6-5,TRBJ1-2,CATDGDYGYTF
few,TRBV4-1,TRBJ2-1,CASSQEKNEQFF
few,TRBV27,TRBJ2-5,CASSLWTGQETQYF
-,TRBV19,TRBJ1-5,CASSPGGEINQPQHF
-,TRBV12-3/TRBV12-4,TRBJ1-1,CASTHGRNTEAFF
-,TRBV2,TRBJ1-6,CASLGGRGSPLHF
few,TRBV27,TRBJ2-3,CASSLSLDTQYF
-,TRBV28,TRBJ1-1,CASSLTGTTSRNTEAFF
many,TRBV7-3,TRBJ2-2,CASSLGGNTGELFF
once,TRBV4-1,TRBJ1-5,CASSQGFSNQPQHF
many,TRBV7-8,TRBJ2-7,CASSSGLAGLETYEQYF
many,TRBV27,TRBJ1-5,CASSPDTLGQPQHF
-,TRBV9,TRBJ2-1,CASSVAAGEGGDEQFF
-,TRBV7-2,TRBJ1-1,CASSLGVGDAFF
-,TRBV6-1,TRBJ2-7,CASSEGGTSGGLRYEQYF
few,TRBV7-2,TRBJ2-5,CASSVIQETQYF
few,TRBV7-9,TRBJ1-3,CASSLEGNTIYF
-,TRBV7-9,TRBJ2-5,CASSLGGRGQALGETQYF
few,TRBV7-2,TRBJ2-7,CASSLDSLAVRAGEQYF
-,TRBV6-2/TRBV6-3,TRBJ2-3,CASSYSTSDRATDTQYF
few,TRBV6-6,TRBJ2-1,CASIESDEQFF
-,TRBV11-2,TRBJ2-1,CASSLVLQGLGNEQFF
-,TRBV7-2,TRBJ2-7,CASCWGQSYEQYF
few,TRBV6-6,TRBJ2-7,CASTIPGTGNEQYF
few,TRBV19,TRBJ1-1,CASRLGANTEAFF
few,TRBV6-5,TRBJ1-1,CASSYWAGDTEAFF
-,TRBV18,TRBJ1-5,CASSPLVTGQPQHF
-,TRBV29-1,TRBJ2-7,CSVHTYTGDSSYEQYF
few,TRBV27,TRBJ1-1,CASSWVGPNTEAFF
-,TRBV4-3,TRBJ1-1,CASSQEMIQGLAFF
-,TRBV5-1,TRBJ2-2,CASSLELAGGGTGELFF
few,TRBV6-2/TRBV6-3,TRBJ1-5,CASSPGPRPQHF
once,TRBV27,TRBJ1-6,CASSRQRGSPLHF
-,TRBV28,TRBJ2-5,CASSRFRDRGKETQYF